Below are 11 T cell receptor beta chains sequenced from a single sample in a study of blood T cell repertoires in COVID-19. Measured with immunoSEQ multiplex PCR; TCRdb has only the in-frame clones, and not every one. The sample has around 200,000 clones, 84% seen once. The sequenced sample consisted of peripheral blood. Receptors originate from a woman over 75 with active or convalescent COVID-19.

The chain carries TRBV7-8 and TRBJ2-3; 12 nucleotides match TRBD1. Losses at the gene ends were 5 bases for V and 4 bases for J; bases not matched to a gene: 10. This CDR3 has 17 amino acids. The germline CDR1 and CDR2 sequences are SGHVS and FQNEAQ. In DNA, the CDR3 is TGTGCCAGCAGCCTTACCCCGGGACAGGGGGCCCCAGATACGCAGTATTTT. Amino acids: CASSLTPGQGAPDTQYF.

In its sample, this clone was seen once. The V call is TRBV6-2 or TRBV6-3, the J call TRBJ1-1; no firm D call. CDR3 length: 15 amino acids. The germline V gene encodes CDR1 MNHEY and CDR2 SVGEGT. V was pared by 4 bases and J by 1 base, with 13 bases between. The CDR3: CASSFHREPNTEAFF. CDR3 nucleotide sequence: TGTGCCAGCAGTTTTCATCGGGAACCGAACACTGAAGCTTTCTTT.

The J gene is TRBJ2-5, the V gene TRBV9; D is ambiguous. CDR1 is SGDLS, CDR2 YYNGEE, per germline. V lost 0 bases, J lost 5 bases, and 11 bases lay in between. The CDR3 sequence is 14 residues long. The CDR3 DNA sequence: TGTGCCAGCAGCGTAGGAGGTATTGGTGAGACCCAGTACTTC. This encodes CASSVGGIGETQYF.

The rearrangement links TRBV19 to TRBJ2-5; 7 bases align to TRBD1. Germline CDR1 and CDR2: LNHDA and SQIVND (reference sequence). The CDR3 runs 14 residues. After removal of 1 base from V and 4 bases from J, the junction contained 3 bases not matched to a gene. The CDR3 DNA is TGTGCCAGTAGTATAGGGCAGGGGGTAGAGACCCAGTACTTC. Translation: CASSIGQGVETQYF.

The chain uses TRBV5-1 and TRBJ2-5, with D perhaps matching TRBD2 (5 bases). V lost 4 bases to trimming and J lost 2 bases, with 12 bases between them. Per germline, CDR1 SGHRS and CDR2 YFSETQ. The CDR3 consists of 14 residues. The CDR3 coding sequence is TGCGCCAGCAGCCCCGTCGGCGGGCAAGAGACCCAGTACTTC. It codes for CASSPVGGQETQYF. Full variable domain (remainder filled in from reference TRBV5-1 and TRBJ2-5): KAGVTQTPRYLIKTRGQQVTLSCSPISGHRSVSWYQQTPGQGLQFLFEYFSETQRNKGNFPGRFSGRQFSNSRSEMNVSTLELGDSALYLCASSPVGGQETQYFGPGTRLLVL.

CDR3 in DNA: TGTGCCAGCAGCCCACCCCCAGGGGGCGACTATGGCTACACCTTC. Translating gives CASSPPPGGDYGYTF. The chain uses TRBV5-4 and TRBJ1-2, with 8 bases fitting TRBD1. Germline CDR1 and CDR2: SGHNT and YYREEE (reference sequence). V was clipped by 4 bases and J by 3 bases; unmatched bases: 8. The length of the CDR3 is 15 residues.

The chain combines TRBV12-3 or TRBV12-4 with TRBJ2-2, with D unresolved. This CDR3 has 11 amino acids. Deletions cut 2 bases from V and 7 bases from J, with 2 bases between. The CDR3 nucleotides are TGTGCCAGCAGTTTATACGGGGAGCTGTTTTTT. Translated, it gives CASSLYGELFF.

This clone was seen a single time. The rearrangement links TRBV4-2 to TRBJ1-2, with TRBD1 matching 9 bases. Germline CDR1 and CDR2: LGHNA and YNFKEQ. J lost 6 bases, V lost 0 bases, and 11 bases had no gene match. CDR3 length: 17 residues. CDR3 residues: CASSQDQLGQGVDGYTF. CDR3 DNA sequence: TGTGCCAGCAGCCAAGATCAGCTGGGACAGGGAGTCGATGGCTACACCTTC.

This clone was seen just once. The chain recombines TRBV6-2 or TRBV6-3 with TRBJ2-1; 7 bases are a match to TRBD2. There are 14 residues in the CDR3. V dropped 5 bases and J dropped 3; count of bases not matched to a gene: 4. CDR1 is MNHEY and CDR2 is SVGEGT in the germline V gene. In nucleotides, the CDR3 is TGTGCCAGCAGTAGAGGGACTATCTACAATGAGCAGTTCTTC. It encodes CASSRGTIYNEQFF.

The chain employs TRBV10-1 and TRBJ2-7; 9 bases agree with TRBD2. CDR1 and CDR2 (germline): WNHNN, SYGVQD (reference sequence). CDR3 length: 15 amino acids. The V and J ends lost 2 bases and 3 bases, in that order; junction bases with no gene match: 5. The DNA for the CDR3 is TGCGCCAGCAGTGAGCCGCTAGCGGGACACTACGAGCAGTACTTC. Translated, it gives CASSEPLAGHYEQYF.

The chain has TRBV24-1 and TRBJ2-3; possibly TRBD1 for D (7 bases). Germline V gives CDR1 KGHDR, CDR2 SFDVKD. Trimming took 4 bases from V and 5 from J, leaving 18 bases between them. CDR3 length: 16 residues. CDR3 protein: CATSDRIGGGVDTQYF. In DNA, the CDR3 is TGTGCCACCAGTGACCGGATAGGAGGGGGCGTAGATACGCAGTATTTT.